This T cell receptor beta chain comes out of a study of blood T cell repertoires in COVID-19 (dated by TCRdb to 2020 to 2022). Background on the whole study: Samples covering the acute and convalescent phases of COVID-19 were provided by collaborators in the United States, Italy and Spain. The repertoires were released in a freely available public database intended as a resource for research on the immune response to SARS-CoV-2. The samples were drawn from two sources: the first 160 participants of the ongoing ImmuneRACE study, and over 950 subjects contributed by 6 global collaborators. The prospective study material was composed of cDNA or gDNA derived from T cells, B-cell-depleted T cells, or PBMCs. The dataset comprised deeply sampled blood TCRbeta repertoires from subjects exposed to, actively infected with, or recovered from COVID-19. Sample metadata almost always included a de-identified subject ID, COVID-19 status, age in years and sex. Where available, HLA class I and class II types were taken from metadata supplied by the sample provider and were not determined by assay-based typing.

One collaborating source in Seattle enrolled patients during active infection and followed them longitudinally through the course of disease. Collaborating institutions collected whole blood in K2EDTA tubes following their own protocols. Collaborator samples were shipped for TCRbeta analysis as frozen whole blood, isolated PBMCs, or DNA extracted from either sample type. What the research found in general, with its limitations: The quantity of clinical and demographic metadata differed by source and by participant and was supplied without curation.

Reading the germline V gene gives CDR1 SGHRS and CDR2 YFSETQ. Inclusive of the bounding cysteine and phenylalanine, the CDR3 is 15 residues long. The CDR3 DNA has 45 bases and is translated from base 1. Trimming costs V 0 bases and J 4 bases, and their ends lie 12 bases apart. A remark on this clone: Its target antigen remains unknown. No base-level quality is on record; no much larger clone is a single base apart.

TCRbeta CDR3 regions were amplified from genomic DNA by means of the immunoSEQ Assay, a bias-controlled multiplex PCR. As for the authors' bioinformatics: Within the assay, amplification of reference gene primers was used to estimate how many nucleated cells each sample contained. To quantify the absolute abundance of each unique TCRbeta CDR3 rearrangement, sequence reads were collapsed and filtered. For each sample, productive Simpson clonality was calculated by taking the square root of Simpson's diversity index across productive rearrangements. TCRdb stores this immuneACCESS table with in-frame sequences only. Part of the clones is absent; in the studies checked, under half of the shortfall reflects unresolved V genes, and no reason is known for the rest. V and J calls plus clone size are reproduced from that table; the DNA served to infer D and trimming. A total of 110,000 or so clones appear in this sample, approximately 85% of them only once. Of the sample, approximately 5.1% is held by the ten largest clones.

Rearrangement joined TRBV5-1 to TRBJ2-3; TRBD1 is a weak D gene call, 6 bases matching. The receptor was isolated from a woman between 55 and 75 years old with COVID-19, enrolled during active disease. The sample taken for sequencing was peripheral blood. The nucleotides are TGCGCCAGCAGCTTGGAAACAGGGCCCCCAGATACGCAGTATTTT. It encodes CASSLETGPPDTQYF.